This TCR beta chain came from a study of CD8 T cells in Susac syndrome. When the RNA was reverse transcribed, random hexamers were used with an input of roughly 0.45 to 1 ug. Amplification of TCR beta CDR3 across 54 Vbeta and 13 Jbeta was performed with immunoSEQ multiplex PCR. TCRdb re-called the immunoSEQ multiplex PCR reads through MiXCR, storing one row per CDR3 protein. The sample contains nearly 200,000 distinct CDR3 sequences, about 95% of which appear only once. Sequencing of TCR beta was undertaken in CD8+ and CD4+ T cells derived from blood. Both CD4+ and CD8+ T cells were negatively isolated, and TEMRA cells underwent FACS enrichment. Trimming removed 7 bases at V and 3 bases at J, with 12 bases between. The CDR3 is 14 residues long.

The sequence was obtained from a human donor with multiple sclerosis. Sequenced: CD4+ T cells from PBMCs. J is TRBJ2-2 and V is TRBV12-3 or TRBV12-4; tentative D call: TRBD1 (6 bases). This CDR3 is CASIRGKYTGELFF. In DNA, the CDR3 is TGTGCCAGCATAAGGGGGAAATACACCGGGGAGCTGTTTTTT.